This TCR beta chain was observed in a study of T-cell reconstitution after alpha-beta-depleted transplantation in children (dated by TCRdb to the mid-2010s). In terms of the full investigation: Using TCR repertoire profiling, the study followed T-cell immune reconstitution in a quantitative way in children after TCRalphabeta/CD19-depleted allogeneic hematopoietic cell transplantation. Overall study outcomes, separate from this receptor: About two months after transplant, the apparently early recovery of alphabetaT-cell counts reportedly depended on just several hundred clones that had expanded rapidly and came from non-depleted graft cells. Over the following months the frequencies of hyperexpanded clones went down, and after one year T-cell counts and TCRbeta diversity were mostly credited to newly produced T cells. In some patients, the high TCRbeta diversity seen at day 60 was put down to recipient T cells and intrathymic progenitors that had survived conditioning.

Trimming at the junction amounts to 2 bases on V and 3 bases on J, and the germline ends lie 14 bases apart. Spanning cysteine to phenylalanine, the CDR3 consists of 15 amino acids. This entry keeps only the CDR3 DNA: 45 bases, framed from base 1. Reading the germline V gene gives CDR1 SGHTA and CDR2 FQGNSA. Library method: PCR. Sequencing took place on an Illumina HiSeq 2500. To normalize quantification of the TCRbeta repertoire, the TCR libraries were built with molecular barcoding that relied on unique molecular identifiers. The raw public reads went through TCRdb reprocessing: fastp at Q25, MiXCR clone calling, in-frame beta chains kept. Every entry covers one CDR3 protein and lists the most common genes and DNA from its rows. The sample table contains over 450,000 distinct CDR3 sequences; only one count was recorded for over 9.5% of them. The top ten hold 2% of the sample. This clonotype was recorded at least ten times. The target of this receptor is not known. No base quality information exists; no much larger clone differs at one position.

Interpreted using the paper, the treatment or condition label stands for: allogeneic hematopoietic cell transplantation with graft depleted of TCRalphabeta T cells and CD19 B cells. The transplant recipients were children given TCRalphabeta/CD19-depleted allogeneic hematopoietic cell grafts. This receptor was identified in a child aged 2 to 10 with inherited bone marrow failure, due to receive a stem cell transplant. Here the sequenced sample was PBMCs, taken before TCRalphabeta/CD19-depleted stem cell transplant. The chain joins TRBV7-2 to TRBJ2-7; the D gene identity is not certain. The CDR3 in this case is CASSLSPAWGYEQYF. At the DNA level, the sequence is TGTGCCAGCAGCTTATCCCCAGCATGGGGCTACGAGCAGTACTTC.